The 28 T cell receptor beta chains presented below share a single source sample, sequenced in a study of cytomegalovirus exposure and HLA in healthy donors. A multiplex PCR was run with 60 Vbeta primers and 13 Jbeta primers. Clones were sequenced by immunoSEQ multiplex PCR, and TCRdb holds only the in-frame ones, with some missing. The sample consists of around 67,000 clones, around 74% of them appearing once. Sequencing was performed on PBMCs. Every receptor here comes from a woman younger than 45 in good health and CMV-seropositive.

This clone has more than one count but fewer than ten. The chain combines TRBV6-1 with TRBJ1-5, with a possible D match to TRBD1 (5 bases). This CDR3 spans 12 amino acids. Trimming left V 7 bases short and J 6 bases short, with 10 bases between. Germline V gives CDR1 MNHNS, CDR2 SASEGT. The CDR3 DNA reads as TGTGCCAGCAACCAGGGTACTCAGCCCCAGCATTTT. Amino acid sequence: CASNQGTQPQHF.

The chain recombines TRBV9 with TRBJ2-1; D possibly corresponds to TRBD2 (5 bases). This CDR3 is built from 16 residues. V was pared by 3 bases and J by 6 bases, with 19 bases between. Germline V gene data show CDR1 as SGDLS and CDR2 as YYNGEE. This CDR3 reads CASSGGLYALFNEQFF. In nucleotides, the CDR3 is TGTGCCAGCAGCGGAGGACTGTACGCCCTATTCAATGAGCAGTTCTTC.

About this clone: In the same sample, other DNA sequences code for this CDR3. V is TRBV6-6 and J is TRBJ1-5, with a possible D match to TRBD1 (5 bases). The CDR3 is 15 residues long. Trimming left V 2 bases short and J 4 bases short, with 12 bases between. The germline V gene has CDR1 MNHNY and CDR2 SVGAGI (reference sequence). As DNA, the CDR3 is TGTGCCAGCAGTTACGGCGGACAACTAAATCAGCCCCAGCATTTT. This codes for CASSYGGQLNQPQHF.

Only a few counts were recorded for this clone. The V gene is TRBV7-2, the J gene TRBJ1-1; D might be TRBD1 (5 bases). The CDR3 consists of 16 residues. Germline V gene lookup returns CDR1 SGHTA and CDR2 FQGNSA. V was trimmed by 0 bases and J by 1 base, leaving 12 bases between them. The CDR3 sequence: CASSLAGRASNTEAFF. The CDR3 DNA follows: TGTGCCAGCAGCTTAGCCGGCAGGGCGTCGAACACTGAAGCTTTCTTT.

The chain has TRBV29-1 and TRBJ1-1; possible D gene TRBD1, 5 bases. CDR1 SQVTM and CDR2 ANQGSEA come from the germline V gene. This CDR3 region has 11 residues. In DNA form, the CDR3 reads TGCAGTGGGGGGTTTGGAACTGAAGCTTTCTTT. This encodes CSGGFGTEAFF.

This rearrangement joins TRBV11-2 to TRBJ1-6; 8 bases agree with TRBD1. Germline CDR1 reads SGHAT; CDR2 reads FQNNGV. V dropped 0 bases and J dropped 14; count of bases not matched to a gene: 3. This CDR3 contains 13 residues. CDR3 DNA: TGTGCCAGCAGCTTAGATCAGGGGGCCGCCCTCCACTTT. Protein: CASSLDQGAALHF.

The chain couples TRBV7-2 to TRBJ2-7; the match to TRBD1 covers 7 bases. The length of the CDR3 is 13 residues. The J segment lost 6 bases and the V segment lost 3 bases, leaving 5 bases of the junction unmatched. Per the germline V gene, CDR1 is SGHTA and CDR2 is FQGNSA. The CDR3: CASSLWTGREQYF. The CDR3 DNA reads TGTGCCAGCAGCTTGTGGACAGGCCGCGAGCAGTACTTC.

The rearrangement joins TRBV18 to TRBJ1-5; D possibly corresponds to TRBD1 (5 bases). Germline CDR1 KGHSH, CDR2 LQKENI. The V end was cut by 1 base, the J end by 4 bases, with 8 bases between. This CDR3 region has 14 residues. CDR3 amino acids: CASSPLRENQPQHF. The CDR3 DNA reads TGTGCCAGCTCACCACTCAGGGAAAATCAGCCCCAGCATTTT. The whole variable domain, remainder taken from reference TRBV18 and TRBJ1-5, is NAGVMQNPRHLVRRRGQEARLRCSPMKGHSHVYWYRQLPEEGLKFMVYLQKENIIDESGMPKERFSAEFPKEGPSILRIQQVVRGDSAAYFCASSPLRENQPQHFGDGTRLSIL.

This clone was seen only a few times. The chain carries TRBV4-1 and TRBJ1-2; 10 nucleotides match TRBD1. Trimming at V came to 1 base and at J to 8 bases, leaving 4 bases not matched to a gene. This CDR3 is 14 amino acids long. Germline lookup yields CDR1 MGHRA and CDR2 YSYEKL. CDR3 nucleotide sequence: TGCGCCAGCAGCCAAGGACAGGGGGCGCCCGGCTACACCTTC. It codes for CASSQGQGAPGYTF.

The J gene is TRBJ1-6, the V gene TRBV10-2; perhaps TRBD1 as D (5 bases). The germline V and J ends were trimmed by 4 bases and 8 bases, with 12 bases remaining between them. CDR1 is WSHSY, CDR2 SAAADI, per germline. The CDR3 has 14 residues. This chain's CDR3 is CASSARGSYSPLHF. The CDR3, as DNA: TGCGCCAGCAGTGCGCGGGGGAGTTATTCACCCCTCCACTTT.

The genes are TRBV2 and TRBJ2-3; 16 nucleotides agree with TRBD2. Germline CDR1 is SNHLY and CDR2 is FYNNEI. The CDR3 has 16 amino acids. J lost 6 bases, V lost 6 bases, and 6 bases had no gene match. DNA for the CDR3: TGTGCCAGCAGACTGGGACTAGCGGGAGGGTTTGATACGCAGTATTTT. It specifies CASRLGLAGGFDTQYF.

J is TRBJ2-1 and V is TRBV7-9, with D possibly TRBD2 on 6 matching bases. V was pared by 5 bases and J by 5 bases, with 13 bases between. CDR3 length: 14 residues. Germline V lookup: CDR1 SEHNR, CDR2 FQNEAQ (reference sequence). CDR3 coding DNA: TGTGCCAGCAGCCCCGGGGGACCTCACAATGAGCAGTTCTTC. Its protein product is CASSPGGPHNEQFF.

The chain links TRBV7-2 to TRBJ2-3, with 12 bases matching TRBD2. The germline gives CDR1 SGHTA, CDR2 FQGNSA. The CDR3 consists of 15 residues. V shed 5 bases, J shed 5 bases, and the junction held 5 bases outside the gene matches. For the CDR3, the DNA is TGTGCCAGCAGCACGACTAGCGGGAGTGGAGATACGCAGTATTTT. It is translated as CASSTTSGSGDTQYF.

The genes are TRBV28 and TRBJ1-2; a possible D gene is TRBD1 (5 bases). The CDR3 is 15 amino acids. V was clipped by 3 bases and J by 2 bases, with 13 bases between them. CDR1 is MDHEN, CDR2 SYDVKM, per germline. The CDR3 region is CASSLGQVGNYGYTF. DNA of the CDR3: TGTGCCAGCAGTTTGGGGCAGGTTGGGAACTATGGCTACACCTTC.

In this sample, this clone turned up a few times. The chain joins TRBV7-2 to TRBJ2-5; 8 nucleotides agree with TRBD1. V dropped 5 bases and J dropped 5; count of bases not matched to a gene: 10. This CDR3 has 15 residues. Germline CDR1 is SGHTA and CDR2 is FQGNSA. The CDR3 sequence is CASSQRTGLGETQYF. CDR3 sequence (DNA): TGTGCCAGCAGCCAAAGGACAGGGTTAGGTGAGACCCAGTACTTC.

Written as DNA, the CDR3 is TGTGCCAGCAGTGAACTTCCGGGACAGGGGGCCGGGGAGCTGTTTTTT. Encoded protein: CASSELPGQGAGELFF. The chain links TRBV6-1 to TRBJ2-2, with 11 nucleotides matching TRBD1. The CDR3 spans 16 residues. The ends lost 2 bases at V and 6 bases at J; junction bases unmatched: 5. Per the germline V gene, CDR1 is MNHNS and CDR2 is SASEGT.

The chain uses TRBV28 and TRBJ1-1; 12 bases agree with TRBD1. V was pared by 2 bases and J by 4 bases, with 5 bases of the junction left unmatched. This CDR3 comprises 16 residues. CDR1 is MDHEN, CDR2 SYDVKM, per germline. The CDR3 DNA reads TGTGCCAGCAGTTTACCCTGGGACAGGGGGCCCACTGAAGCTTTCTTT. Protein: CASSLPWDRGPTEAFF.

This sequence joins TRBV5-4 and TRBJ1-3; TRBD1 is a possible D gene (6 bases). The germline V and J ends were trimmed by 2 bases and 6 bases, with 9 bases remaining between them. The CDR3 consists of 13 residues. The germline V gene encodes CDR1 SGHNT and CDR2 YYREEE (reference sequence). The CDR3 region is CASSFRTANTIYF. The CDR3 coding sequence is TGTGCCAGCAGCTTTCGGACAGCAAACACCATATATTTT.

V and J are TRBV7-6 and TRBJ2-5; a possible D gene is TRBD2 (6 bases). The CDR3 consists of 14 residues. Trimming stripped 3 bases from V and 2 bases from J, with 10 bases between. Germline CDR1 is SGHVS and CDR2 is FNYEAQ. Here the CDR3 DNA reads TGTGCCAGCAGCTTCGGGCGGGATCAAGAGACCCAGTACTTC. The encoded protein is CASSFGRDQETQYF.

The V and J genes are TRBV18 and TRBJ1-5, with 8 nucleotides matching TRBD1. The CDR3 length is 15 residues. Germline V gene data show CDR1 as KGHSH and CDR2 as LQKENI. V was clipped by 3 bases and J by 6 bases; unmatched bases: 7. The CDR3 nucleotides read TGTGCCAGCTCACCCCAGGGGGCGGAAGGTCAGCCCCAGCATTTT. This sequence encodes CASSPQGAEGQPQHF.

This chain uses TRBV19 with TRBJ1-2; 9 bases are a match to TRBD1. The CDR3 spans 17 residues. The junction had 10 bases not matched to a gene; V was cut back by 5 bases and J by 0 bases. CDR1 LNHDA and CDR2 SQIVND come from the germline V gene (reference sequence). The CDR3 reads CASSGGQGRDTNYGYTF. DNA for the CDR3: TGTGCCAGTAGTGGCGGACAGGGGCGGGATACTAACTATGGCTACACCTTC.

The CDR3 DNA reads as TGTGCCAGCAGTCTTAAGCGGGGGGAGCAGTTCTTC. Protein sequence: CASSLKRGEQFF. This sequence joins TRBV6-5 and TRBJ2-1; 8 bases line up with TRBD2. Germline V gene sequence: CDR1 MNHEY, CDR2 SVGAGI. The CDR3 extends over 12 amino acids. Trimming took 5 bases from V and 10 from J; bases not matched to a gene: 4.

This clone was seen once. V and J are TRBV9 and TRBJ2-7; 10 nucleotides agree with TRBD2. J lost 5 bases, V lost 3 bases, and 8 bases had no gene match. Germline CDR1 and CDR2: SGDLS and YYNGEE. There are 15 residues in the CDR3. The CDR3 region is CASSGPSGSPHEQYF. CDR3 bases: TGTGCCAGCAGCGGCCCTAGCGGGAGTCCCCACGAGCAGTACTTC.

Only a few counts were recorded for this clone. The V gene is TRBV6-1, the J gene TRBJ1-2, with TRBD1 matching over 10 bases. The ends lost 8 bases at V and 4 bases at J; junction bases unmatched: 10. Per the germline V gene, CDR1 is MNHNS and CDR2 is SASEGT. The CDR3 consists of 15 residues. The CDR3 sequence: CASGGGTGAAYGYTF. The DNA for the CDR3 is TGTGCCAGCGGGGGAGGGACAGGGGCTGCCTATGGCTACACCTTC.

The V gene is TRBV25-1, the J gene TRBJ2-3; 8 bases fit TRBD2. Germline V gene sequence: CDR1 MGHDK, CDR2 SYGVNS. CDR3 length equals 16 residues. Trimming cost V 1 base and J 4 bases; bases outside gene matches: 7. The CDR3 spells CASSEFWREDADTQYF. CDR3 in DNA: TGTGCCAGCAGTGAATTCTGGCGGGAGGACGCAGATACGCAGTATTTT.

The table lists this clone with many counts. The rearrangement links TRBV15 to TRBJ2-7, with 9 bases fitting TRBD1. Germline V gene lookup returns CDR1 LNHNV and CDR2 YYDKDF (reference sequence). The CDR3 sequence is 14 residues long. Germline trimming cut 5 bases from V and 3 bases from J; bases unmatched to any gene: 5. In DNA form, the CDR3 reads TGTGCCACCAGCTTAGGGACAGGGCTCTACGAGCAGTACTTC. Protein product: CATSLGTGLYEQYF.

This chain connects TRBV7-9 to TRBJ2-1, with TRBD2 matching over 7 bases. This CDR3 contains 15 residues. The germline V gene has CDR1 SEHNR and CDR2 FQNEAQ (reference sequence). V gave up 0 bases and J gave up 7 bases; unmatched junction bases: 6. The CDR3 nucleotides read TGTGCCAGCAGCTTAGCGAAGACTAGCCTTAATGAGCAGTTCTTC. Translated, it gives CASSLAKTSLNEQFF.

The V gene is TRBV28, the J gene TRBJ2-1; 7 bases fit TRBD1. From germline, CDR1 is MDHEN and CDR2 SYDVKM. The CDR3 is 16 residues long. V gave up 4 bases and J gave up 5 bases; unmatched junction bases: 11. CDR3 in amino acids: CASSSHQGGAHNEQFF. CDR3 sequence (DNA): TGTGCCAGCAGTTCCCACCAAGGGGGCGCCCACAATGAGCAGTTCTTC. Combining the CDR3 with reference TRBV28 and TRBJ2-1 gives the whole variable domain DVKVTQSSRYLVKRTGEKVFLECVQDMDHENMFWYRQDPGLGLRLIYFSYDVKMKEKGDIPEGYSVSREKKERFSLILESASTNQTSMYLCASSSHQGGAHNEQFFGPGTRLTVL.